One T cell receptor beta chain is described in this entry. In its sample, this clonotype was seen once. Its recognized antigen is unknown. Per-base quality was not reported, and no clone a single base away is much larger than it. The sample belongs to a study of blood T cells in healthy people across ages (dated by TCRdb to the mid-2010s). About the full investigation: In model experiments, template switching captured about one uniquely barcoded TCR beta cDNA molecule for every two T cells. Age-related changes in TCR beta repertoire diversity were measured in the study by deep sequencing normalized with unique cDNA molecular identifiers. The donors were divided into four age groups: young (average around 15 years), middle-aged (about 41), aged (62) and long-lived (roughly 82). To avoid experimental bias, donors of different ages were randomly spread across the sequencing lanes. For two donors (one aged 18 to 30 and one aged 80 or older), the study analyzed two additional independent replicas of 1 million unique cDNA reads from the same blood draw.

Overall study outcomes, separate from this receptor: As age increased, observed TCR beta diversity per million T cells dropped in a roughly linear way, and a significant reduction was already evident by age about 40. The CMV infection status of donors was not known, potentially confounding age-related changes in expanded clonotypes. Compared with the aged group, the long-lived group had more naive CD4+ T cells, fewer expanded clones and increased TCR diversity, suggesting age selection. Bulk unsorted PBMC profiling prevented conclusive comparison of naive and antigen-experienced compartments. Estimates of total diversity based on one million sequenced T cells were considered lower bounds and underestimates. The percentage of naive T cells measured by flow cytometry correlated strongly with observed TCR beta diversity.

CDR1 DFQATT and CDR2 SNEGSKA were looked up in the germline V gene (reference sequence). Inclusive of the bounding cysteine and phenylalanine, the CDR3 is 16 residues long. The CDR3 DNA has 48 bases and is translated from base 1. Ends trimmed: V by 3 bases, J by 4 bases; bases unmatched to a gene: 11. The donors were a few dozen Caucasian individuals from Russia, aged roughly 6 to 100 years, who were systemically healthy. Each donor gave roughly 9.5 milliliters of peripheral blood, collected into EDTA-treated Vacutainer tubes. Ficoll-Paque density-gradient centrifugation was used to isolate PBMCs, with at least 6.5 million per sample. Trizol reagent was used to extract total RNA from the PBMCs, yielding at least 5.5 micrograms per sample. For every donor, flow cytometry on a PBMC aliquot measured the percentage of naive CD45RAhigh/CD27high T cells. The library was made by 5' RACE. TCRdb records Illumina HiSeq 2500 as the sequencer. The second PCR ran for about 6 to 12 cycles and used a J-beta primer mix along with a sample-barcoded 5' primer. A template-switch 5' adaptor carrying 12 random nucleotides introduced a unique molecular identifier onto each TCR beta cDNA molecule. At least 3 million CDR3-containing paired-end reads were obtained from each sample. The Mint cDNA synthesis kit, primed by a TRBC-specific oligonucleotide, was used to synthesize first-strand cDNA from all RNA. Following uracil-DNA glycosylase treatment, a first 18-cycle PCR with universal primers M1SS and BC2_uni_R was performed on all cDNA. In the source study's methods: Each sample was normalized by randomly selecting 1 million high-quality reads, each carrying a distinct molecular identifier. Reads sharing molecular identifiers were discarded rather than binned into consensus sequences. MiTCR, run with a Q25 quality threshold and the strictest error-elimination algorithm, handled CDR3 identification, clonotype clustering and error correction. A nonparametric unseen species model using Euler transformation provided a lower-bound estimate of total TCR beta diversity. TCRdb redid the processing of the public reads, applying fastp at Q25 and MiXCR, and retained in-frame beta chains. All rows with the same CDR3 protein become a single entry with the most common DNA and genes. None of the V and J calls come from the authors' own analysis; TCRdb made them. This sample comprises approximately 830,000 distinct CDR3 sequences, around two thirds of them detected only once. The top ten clonotypes cover 28% of the sample.

The TCR was taken from a man younger than 45 in good health. The chain joins TRBV20-1 to TRBJ2-3, with TRBD1 identical over 9 junction bases. The material sequenced was blood. The CDR3 protein is CSASHGTGHPADTQYF. The nucleotide sequence reads as follows: TGCAGTGCTAGCCACGGGACAGGGCATCCGGCAGATACGCAGTATTTT.